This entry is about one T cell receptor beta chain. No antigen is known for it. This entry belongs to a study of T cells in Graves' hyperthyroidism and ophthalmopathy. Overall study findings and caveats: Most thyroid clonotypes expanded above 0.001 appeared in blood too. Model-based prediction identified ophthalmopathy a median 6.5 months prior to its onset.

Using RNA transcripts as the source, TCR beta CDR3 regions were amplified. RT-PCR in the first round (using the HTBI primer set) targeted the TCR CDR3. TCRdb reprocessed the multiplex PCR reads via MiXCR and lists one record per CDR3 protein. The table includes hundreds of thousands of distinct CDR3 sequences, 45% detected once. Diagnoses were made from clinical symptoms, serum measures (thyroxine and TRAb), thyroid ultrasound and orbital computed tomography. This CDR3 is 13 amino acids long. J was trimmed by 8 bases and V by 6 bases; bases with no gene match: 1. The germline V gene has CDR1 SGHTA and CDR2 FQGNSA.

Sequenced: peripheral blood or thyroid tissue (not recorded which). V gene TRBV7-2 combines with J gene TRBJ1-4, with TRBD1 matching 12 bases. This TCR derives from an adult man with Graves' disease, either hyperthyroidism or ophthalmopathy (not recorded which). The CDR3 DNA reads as TGTGCCAGCAGTGGGACAGGGGGCGAAAAACTGTTTTTT. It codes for CASSGTGGEKLFF.